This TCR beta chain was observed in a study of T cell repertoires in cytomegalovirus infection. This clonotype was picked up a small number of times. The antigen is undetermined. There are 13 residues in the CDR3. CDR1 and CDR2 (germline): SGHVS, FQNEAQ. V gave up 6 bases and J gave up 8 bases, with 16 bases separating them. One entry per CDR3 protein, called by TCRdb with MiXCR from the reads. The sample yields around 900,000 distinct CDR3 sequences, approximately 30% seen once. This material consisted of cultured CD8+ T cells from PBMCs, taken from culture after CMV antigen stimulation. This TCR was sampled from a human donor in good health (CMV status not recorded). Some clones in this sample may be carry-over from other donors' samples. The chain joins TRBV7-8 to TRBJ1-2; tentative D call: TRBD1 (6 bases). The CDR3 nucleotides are TGTGCCAGCAGGAAAACAGGGTACGACGGCTACACCTTC. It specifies CASRKTGYDGYTF.